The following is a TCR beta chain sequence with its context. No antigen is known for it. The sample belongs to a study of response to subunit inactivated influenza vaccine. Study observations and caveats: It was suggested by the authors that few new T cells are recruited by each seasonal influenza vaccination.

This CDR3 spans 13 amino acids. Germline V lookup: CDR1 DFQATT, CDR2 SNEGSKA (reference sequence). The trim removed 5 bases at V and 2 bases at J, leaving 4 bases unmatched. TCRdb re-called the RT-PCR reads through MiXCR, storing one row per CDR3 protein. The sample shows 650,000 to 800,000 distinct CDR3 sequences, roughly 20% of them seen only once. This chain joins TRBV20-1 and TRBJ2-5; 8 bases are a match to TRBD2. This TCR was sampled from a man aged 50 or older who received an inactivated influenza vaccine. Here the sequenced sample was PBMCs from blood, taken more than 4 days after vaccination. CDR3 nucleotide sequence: TGCAGTGCTCCTCCTAGCGGGCAAGAGACCCAGTACTTC. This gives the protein CSAPPSGQETQYF.